Listed below are T cell receptor beta chains from one sample, sequenced in a study of blood T cell repertoires in COVID-19. Produced via immunoSEQ multiplex PCR; TCRdb's table is partial and in-frame only. The table has hundreds of thousands of clones, over 70% seen once. The specimen was peripheral blood. The receptors were sampled from a woman in her forties or fifties with acute or convalescent COVID-19. Each CDR3 is given with its conserved first and last residue. D genes are given only for firm matches. Size is omitted from some rows. Given values are once, few, many or a class for expanded clones.

abundance	v_gene	d_gene	j_gene	CDR3aa	CDR3nt
.	TRBV7-2	TRBD1	TRBJ2-7	CASSLASGQGTSSYEQYF	TGTGCCAGCAGCTTAGCGTCGGGACAGGGGACCTCTTCCTACGAGCAGTACTTC
once	TRBV6-1	TRBD1	TRBJ1-5	CASSEARQGLQHF	TGTGCCAGCAGTGAAGCCCGACAGGGACTCCAGCATTTT
.	TRBV7-6	TRBD2	TRBJ2-3	CASSLGIPTSGTYTQYF	TGTGCCAGCAGCTTAGGAATCCCGACTAGCGGGACCTATACGCAGTATTTT
.	TRBV5-6	.	TRBJ2-4	CASSLGVAKNIQYF	TGTGCCAGCAGCTTGGGAGTAGCCAAAAACATTCAGTACTTC
.	TRBV20-1	TRBD2	TRBJ2-7	CSATGGEQYF	TGCAGTGCCACGGGGGGCGAGCAGTACTTC
.	TRBV5-4	.	TRBJ2-7	CASSSEPTRSYEQYF	TGTGCCAGCAGCTCGGAGCCCACTAGGTCCTACGAGCAGTACTTC
.	TRBV7-9	TRBD2	TRBJ2-1	CASSLAGTSSGGQFF	TGTGCCAGCAGCTTAGCCGGGACTTCCTCGGGGGGGCAGTTCTTC
.	TRBV7-2	TRBD1	TRBJ2-1	CASSPGGQGGNEQFF	TGTGCCAGCAGTCCGGGGGGACAGGGTGGCAATGAGCAGTTCTTC
.	TRBV4-2	.	TRBJ2-1	CASSQGPGTHNEQFF	TGTGCCAGCAGCCAAGGTCCAGGAACTCACAATGAGCAGTTCTTC
.	TRBV19	.	TRBJ2-2	CASSIETLGAPNTGELFF	TGTGCCAGTAGTATAGAAACCTTAGGAGCTCCGAACACCGGGGAGCTGTTTTTT
.	TRBV2	TRBD2	TRBJ2-5	CASSETSGSWETQYF	TGTGCCAGCAGTGAGACTAGCGGGAGCTGGGAGACCCAGTACTTC
.	TRBV5-1	.	TRBJ2-1	CASSLSGLGEQFF	TGCGCCAGCAGCTTGTCAGGGTTGGGTGAGCAGTTCTTC
once	TRBV28	TRBD2	TRBJ2-5	CASSLGGARETQYF	TGTGCCAGCAGTCTCGGGGGGGCGCGAGAGACCCAGTACTTC
.	TRBV12-3/TRBV12-4	.	TRBJ2-5	CASTWGEETQYF	TGTGCCAGCACTTGGGGGGAGGAGACCCAGTACTTC
.	TRBV20-1	.	TRBJ2-6	CSASRGGLFGANVLTF	TGCAGTGCTAGTCGCGGAGGATTGTTTGGGGCCAACGTCCTGACTTTC
.	TRBV5-1	TRBD2	TRBJ2-3	CASSLAVAGGGTDTQYF	TGCGCCAGCAGCTTGGCCGTAGCGGGAGGGGGTACGGATACGCAGTATTTT
few	TRBV5-4	TRBD2	TRBJ2-1	CASSLRLAGSYNEQFF	TGTGCCAGCAGCTTGAGACTAGCGGGATCCTACAATGAGCAGTTCTTC
.	TRBV6-5	TRBD1	TRBJ2-1	CASRGDRGSNEQFF	TGTGCCAGCCGGGGGGACAGGGGGTCAAATGAGCAGTTCTTC
.	TRBV5-1	.	TRBJ1-1	CASSKPSGDTEAFF	TGCGCCAGCAGCAAACCGTCCGGGGACACTGAAGCTTTCTTT
.	TRBV12-1	.	TRBJ2-7	CASTTGTRGLKEQYF	TGTGCCAGCACCACGGGGACAAGGGGGCTGAAAGAGCAGTACTTC
.	TRBV25-1	.	TRBJ1-2	CASSTGGGGASYGYTF	TGTGCCAGCAGTACCGGGGGGGGAGGGGCCAGCTATGGCTACACCTTC
.	TRBV27	.	TRBJ1-1	CASSLQGMENTEAFF	TGTGCCAGCAGTTTACAGGGAATGGAGAACACTGAAGCTTTCTTT
.	TRBV27	TRBD2	TRBJ2-1	CASRLKLAGVYEQFF	TGTGCCAGCAGGTTGAAGCTAGCGGGAGTTTATGAGCAGTTCTTC
.	TRBV5-1	TRBD1	TRBJ1-2	CASSLVAGGSGGYTF	TGCGCCAGCAGCTTGGTGGCAGGGGGCAGTGGTGGCTACACCTTC
few	TRBV21-1	.	TRBJ1-2	CASSRWTGNYGYTF	TGTGCCAGCAGCCGCTGGACAGGGAACTATGGCTACACCTTC
.	TRBV7-6	.	TRBJ1-4	CASSLGPLSGGTNEKLFF	TGTGCCAGCAGCTTAGGGCCTCTTTCCGGGGGGACTAATGAAAAACTGTTTTTT
.	TRBV19	.	TRBJ1-2	CASTPEADATNYGYTF	TGTGCCAGTACCCCGGAGGCAGATGCTACTAACTATGGCTACACCTTC
.	TRBV5-1	TRBD2	TRBJ2-3	CASSLDPGLAGRGTQYF	TGCGCCAGCAGCTTGGATCCAGGACTAGCGGGACGGGGTACGCAGTATTTT
.	TRBV27	TRBD1	TRBJ2-3	CASSLPGQDTDTQYF	TGTGCCAGCAGTCTACCGGGACAGGACACAGATACGCAGTATTTT
once	TRBV5-1	.	TRBJ1-2	CASSLAFGQNGYTF	TGCGCCAGCAGCTTGGCCTTCGGACAGAATGGCTACACCTTC
.	TRBV6-5	TRBD1	TRBJ2-5	CASSYTGTGLSQYF	TGTGCCAGCAGTTACACCGGGACAGGGTTGTCCCAGTACTTC
.	TRBV23-1	.	TRBJ1-1	CASSQLYSSGHTEAFF	TGCGCCAGCAGTCAATTGTATAGTTCAGGGCACACTGAAGCTTTCTTT
.	TRBV7-9	TRBD2	TRBJ2-3	CASSLLAGYTDTQYF	TGTGCCAGCAGCTTACTAGCGGGATACACAGATACGCAGTATTTT
.	TRBV2	.	TRBJ1-2	CASSDSGIWGTF	TGTGCCAGCAGTGATTCGGGAATCTGGGGTACCTTC
.	TRBV2	TRBD1	TRBJ1-2	CASSSAGGNYGYTF	TGTGCCAGCAGTTCAGCAGGGGGCAACTATGGCTACACCTTC
.	TRBV6-5	TRBD2	TRBJ2-7	CASRGSGRAVEQYF	TGTGCCAGCAGGGGAAGCGGGAGGGCCGTCGAGCAGTACTTC
.	TRBV4-1	.	TRBJ2-7	CASSQEEASSYEQYF	TGCGCCAGCAGCCAAGAGGAGGCGAGCTCCTACGAGCAGTACTTC
.	TRBV5-1	TRBD1	TRBJ2-6	CASSLWGQGMDSGANVLTF	TGCGCCAGCAGCTTGTGGGGACAGGGGATGGACTCTGGGGCCAACGTCCTGACTTTC
.	TRBV29-1	TRBD2	TRBJ2-1	CSVGTSGASSYNEQFF	TGCAGCGTCGGTACGAGCGGGGCGAGCTCCTACAATGAGCAGTTCTTC
.	TRBV28	TRBD2	TRBJ2-1	CASLEAGVEVNEQFF	TGTGCCAGCCTGGAGGCGGGAGTGGAGGTCAATGAGCAGTTCTTC
.	TRBV19	.	TRBJ1-5	CASSMGDGGNQPQHF	TGTGCCAGTAGTATGGGCGACGGTGGCAATCAGCCCCAGCATTTT
.	TRBV30	TRBD1	TRBJ1-2	CACRPRGDGYTF	TGTGCCTGTCGACCCAGGGGGGATGGCTACACCTTC
.	TRBV30	.	TRBJ1-1	CAYTSRVTNTEAFF	TGTGCCTACACCTCCCGGGTCACGAACACTGAAGCTTTCTTT
.	TRBV27	TRBD1	TRBJ1-1	CASSYRGDTEAFF	TGTGCCAGCAGTTACAGGGGGGACACTGAAGCTTTCTTT
few	TRBV2	.	TRBJ1-6	CASREHSSYNSPLHF	TGTGCCAGCAGGGAACACTCGTCCTATAATTCACCCCTCCACTTT
.	TRBV10-1	TRBD1	TRBJ2-3	CASSAGQGSTDTQYF	TGCGCCAGCAGTGCAGGACAGGGCTCCACAGATACGCAGTATTTT
once	TRBV29-1	TRBD2	TRBJ2-2	CSVGGRERAGELFF	TGCAGCGTTGGGGGGAGGGAAAGAGCCGGGGAGCTGTTTTTT
.	TRBV19	.	TRBJ2-3	CASKEGVVQDTQYF	TGTGCCAGTAAAGAGGGAGTCGTTCAAGATACGCAGTATTTT
.	TRBV10-1	TRBD2	TRBJ2-3	CASSEELAESTDTQYF	TGCGCCAGCAGTGAGGAACTAGCGGAGAGCACAGATACGCAGTATTTT
once	TRBV24-1	.	TRBJ2-1	CATSDQREHNEQFF	TGTGCCACCAGTGATCAGCGAGAGCACAATGAGCAGTTCTTC
once	TRBV24-1	TRBD1	TRBJ2-5	CATSAGQGREETQYF	TGTGCCACCAGCGCCGGACAGGGGAGGGAAGAGACCCAGTACTTC
.	TRBV9	.	TRBJ2-6	CASSVDGGGANVLTF	TGTGCCAGCAGCGTAGACGGGGGTGGGGCCAACGTCCTGACTTTC